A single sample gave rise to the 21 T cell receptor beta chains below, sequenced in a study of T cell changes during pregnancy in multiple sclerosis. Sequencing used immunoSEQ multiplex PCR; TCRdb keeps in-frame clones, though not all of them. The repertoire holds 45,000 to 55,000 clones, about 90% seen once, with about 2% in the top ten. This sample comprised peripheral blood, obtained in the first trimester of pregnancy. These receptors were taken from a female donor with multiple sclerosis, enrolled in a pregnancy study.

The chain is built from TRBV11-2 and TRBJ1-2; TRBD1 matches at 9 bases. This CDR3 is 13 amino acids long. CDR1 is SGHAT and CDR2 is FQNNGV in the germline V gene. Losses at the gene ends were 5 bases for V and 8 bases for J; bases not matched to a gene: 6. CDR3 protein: CASSRDRAGGYTF. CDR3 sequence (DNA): TGTGCCAGCAGCAGGGACAGGGCGGGCGGCTACACCTTC. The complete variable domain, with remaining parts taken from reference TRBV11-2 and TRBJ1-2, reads EAGVAQSPRYKIIEKRQSVAFWCNPISGHATLYWYQQILGQGPKLLIQFQNNGVVDDSQLPKDRFSAERLKGVDSTLKIQPAKLEDSAVYLCASSRDRAGGYTFGSGTRLTVV.

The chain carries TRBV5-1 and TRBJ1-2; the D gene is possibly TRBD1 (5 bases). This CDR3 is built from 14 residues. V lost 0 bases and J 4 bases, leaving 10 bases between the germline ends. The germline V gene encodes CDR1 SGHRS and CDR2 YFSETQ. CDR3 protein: CASSLDDRRYGYTF. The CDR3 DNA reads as TGCGCCAGCAGCTTGGACGACAGACGCTATGGCTACACCTTC.

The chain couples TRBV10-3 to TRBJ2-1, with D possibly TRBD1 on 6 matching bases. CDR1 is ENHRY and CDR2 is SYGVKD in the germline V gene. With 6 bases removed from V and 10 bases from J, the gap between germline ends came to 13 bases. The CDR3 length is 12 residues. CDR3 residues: CAIRGAGLEQFF. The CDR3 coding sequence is TGTGCCATCAGGGGGGCAGGGTTAGAGCAGTTCTTC.

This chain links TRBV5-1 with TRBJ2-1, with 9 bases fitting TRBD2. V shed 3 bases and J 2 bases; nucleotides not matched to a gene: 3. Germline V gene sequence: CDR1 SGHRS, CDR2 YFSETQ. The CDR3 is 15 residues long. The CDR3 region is CASSSSGGTYNEQFF. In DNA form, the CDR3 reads TGCGCCAGCAGCTCAAGCGGGGGGACCTACAATGAGCAGTTCTTC. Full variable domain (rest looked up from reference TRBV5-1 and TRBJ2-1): KAGVTQTPRYLIKTRGQQVTLSCSPISGHRSVSWYQQTPGQGLQFLFEYFSETQRNKGNFPGRFSGRQFSNSRSEMNVSTLELGDSALYLCASSSSGGTYNEQFFGPGTRLTVL.

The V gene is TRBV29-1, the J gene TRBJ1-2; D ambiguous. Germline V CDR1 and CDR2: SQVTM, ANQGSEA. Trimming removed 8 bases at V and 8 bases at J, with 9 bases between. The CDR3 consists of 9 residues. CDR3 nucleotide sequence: TGCAGCATGCGGGAAGGCTACACCTTC. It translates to CSMREGYTF.

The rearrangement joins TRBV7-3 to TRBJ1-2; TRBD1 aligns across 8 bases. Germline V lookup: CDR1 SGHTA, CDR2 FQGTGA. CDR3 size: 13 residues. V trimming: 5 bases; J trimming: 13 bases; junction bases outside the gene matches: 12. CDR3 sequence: CASSPRDRTPTTF. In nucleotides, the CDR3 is TGTGCCAGCAGCCCCCGGGACAGGACCCCCACCACCTTC.

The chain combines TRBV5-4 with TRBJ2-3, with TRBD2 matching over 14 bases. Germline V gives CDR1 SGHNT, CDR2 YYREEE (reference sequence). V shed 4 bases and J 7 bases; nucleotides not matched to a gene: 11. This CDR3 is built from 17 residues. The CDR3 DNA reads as TGTGCCAGCAGCCTCGCGACTAGCGGGGGGGCATTATATACGCAGTATTTT. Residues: CASSLATSGGALYTQYF.

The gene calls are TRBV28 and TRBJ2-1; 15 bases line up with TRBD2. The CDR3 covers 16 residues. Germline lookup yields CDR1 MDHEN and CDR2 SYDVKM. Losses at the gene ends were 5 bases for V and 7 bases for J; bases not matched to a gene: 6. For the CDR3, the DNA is TGTGCCAGCAGTCCCTGGACTAGCGGGGGGGTTAATGAGCAGTTCTTC. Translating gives CASSPWTSGGVNEQFF.

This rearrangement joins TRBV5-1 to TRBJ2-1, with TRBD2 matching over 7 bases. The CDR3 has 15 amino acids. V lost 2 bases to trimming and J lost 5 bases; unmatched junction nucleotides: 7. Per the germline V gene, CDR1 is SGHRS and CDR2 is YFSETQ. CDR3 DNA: TGCGCCAGCAGCTTCGTACTAGCGCTCAACAATGAGCAGTTCTTC. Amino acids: CASSFVLALNNEQFF.

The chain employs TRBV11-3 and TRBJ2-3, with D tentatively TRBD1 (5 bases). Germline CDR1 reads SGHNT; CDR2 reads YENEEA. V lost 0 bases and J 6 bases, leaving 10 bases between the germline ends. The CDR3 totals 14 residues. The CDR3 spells CASSLDGARDTQYF. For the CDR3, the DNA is TGTGCCAGCAGCTTAGATGGGGCGAGGGATACGCAGTATTTT.

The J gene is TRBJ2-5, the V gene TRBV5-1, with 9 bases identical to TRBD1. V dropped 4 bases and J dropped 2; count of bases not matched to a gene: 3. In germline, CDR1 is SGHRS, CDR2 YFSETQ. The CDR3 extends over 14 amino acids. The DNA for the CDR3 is TGCGCCAGCAGCCCGACAGGGGGGCAAGAGACCCAGTACTTC. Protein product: CASSPTGGQETQYF.

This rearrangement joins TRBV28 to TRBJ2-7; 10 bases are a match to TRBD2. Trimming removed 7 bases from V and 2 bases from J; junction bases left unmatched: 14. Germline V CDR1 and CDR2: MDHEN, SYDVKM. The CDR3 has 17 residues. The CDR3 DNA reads TGTGCCAGCATTTCTCCGACTAGCGGGTTTACCCCCTACGAGCAGTACTTC. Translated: CASISPTSGFTPYEQYF. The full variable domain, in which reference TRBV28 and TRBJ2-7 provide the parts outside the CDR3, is DVKVTQSSRYLVKRTGEKVFLECVQDMDHENMFWYRQDPGLGLRLIYFSYDVKMKEKGDIPEGYSVSREKKERFSLILESASTNQTSMYLCASISPTSGFTPYEQYFGPGTRLTVT.

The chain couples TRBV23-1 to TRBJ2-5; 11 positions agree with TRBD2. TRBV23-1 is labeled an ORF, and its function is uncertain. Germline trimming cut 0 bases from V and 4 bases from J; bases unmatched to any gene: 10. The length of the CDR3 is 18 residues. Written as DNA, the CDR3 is TGCGCCAGCAGTCAATCAAGCGGACTAGCGGGTCGAGGAGAGACCCAGTACTTC. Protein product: CASSQSSGLAGRGETQYF.

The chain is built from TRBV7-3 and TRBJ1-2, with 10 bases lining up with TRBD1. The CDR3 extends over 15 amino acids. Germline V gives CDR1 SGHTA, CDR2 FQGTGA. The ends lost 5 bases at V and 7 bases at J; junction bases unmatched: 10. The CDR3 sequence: CASSASGTGVRGYTF. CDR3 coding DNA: TGTGCCAGCAGCGCATCCGGGACAGGGGTCCGTGGCTACACCTTC. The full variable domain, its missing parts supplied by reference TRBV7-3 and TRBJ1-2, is GAGVSQTPSNKVTEKGKYVELRCDPISGHTALYWYRQSLGQGPEFLIYFQGTGAADDSGLPNDRFFAVRPEGSVSTLKIQRTERGDSAVYLCASSASGTGVRGYTFGSGTRLTVV.

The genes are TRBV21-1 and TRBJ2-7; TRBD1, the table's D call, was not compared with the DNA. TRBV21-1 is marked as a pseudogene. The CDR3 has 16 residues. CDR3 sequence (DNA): TGTGCCAGCAGCCACCCAGGGGACGGCAAACCTTACGAGCAGTACTTC. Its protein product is CASSHPGDGKPYEQYF.

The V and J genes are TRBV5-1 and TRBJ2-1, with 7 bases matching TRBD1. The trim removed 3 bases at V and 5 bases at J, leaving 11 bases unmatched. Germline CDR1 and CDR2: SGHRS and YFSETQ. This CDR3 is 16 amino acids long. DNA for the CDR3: TGCGCCAGCAGCTCCCGATGGACAGGACCGAACAATGAGCAGTTCTTC. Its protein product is CASSSRWTGPNNEQFF.

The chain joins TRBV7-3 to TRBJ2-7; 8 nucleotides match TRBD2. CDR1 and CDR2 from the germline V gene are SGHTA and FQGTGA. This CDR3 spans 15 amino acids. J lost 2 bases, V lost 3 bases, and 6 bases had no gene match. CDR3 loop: CASSFTPGGAYEQYF. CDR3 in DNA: TGTGCCAGCAGCTTTACCCCGGGGGGGGCCTACGAGCAGTACTTC.

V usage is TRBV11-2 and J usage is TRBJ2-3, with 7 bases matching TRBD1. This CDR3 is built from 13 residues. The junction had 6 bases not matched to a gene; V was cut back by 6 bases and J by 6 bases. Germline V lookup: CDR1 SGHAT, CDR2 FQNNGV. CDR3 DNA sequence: TGTGCCAGCAGACCCGACAGGGAGGATACGCAGTATTTT. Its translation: CASRPDREDTQYF.

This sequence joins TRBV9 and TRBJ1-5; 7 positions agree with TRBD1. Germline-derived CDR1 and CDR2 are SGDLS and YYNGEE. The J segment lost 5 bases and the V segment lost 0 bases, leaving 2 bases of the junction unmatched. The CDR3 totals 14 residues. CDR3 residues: CASSVGDSYQPQHF. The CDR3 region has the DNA TGTGCCAGCAGCGTAGGGGACAGCTATCAGCCCCAGCATTTT.

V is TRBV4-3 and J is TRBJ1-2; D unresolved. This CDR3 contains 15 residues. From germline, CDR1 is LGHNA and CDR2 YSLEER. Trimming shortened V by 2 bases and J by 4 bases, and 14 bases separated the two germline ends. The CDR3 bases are TGCGCCAGCAGCCAAAGTGAGGGCTCCCTCTATGGCTACACCTTC. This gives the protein CASSQSEGSLYGYTF.

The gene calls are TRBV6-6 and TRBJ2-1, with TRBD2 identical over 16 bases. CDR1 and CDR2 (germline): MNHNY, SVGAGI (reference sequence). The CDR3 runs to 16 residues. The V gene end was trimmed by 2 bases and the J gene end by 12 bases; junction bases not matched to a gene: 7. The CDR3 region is CASSYGTSGGALVQFF. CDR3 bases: TGTGCCAGCAGTTACGGGACTAGCGGGGGGGCCTTGGTGCAGTTCTTC.